This TCR beta chain emerged from a study of cytomegalovirus exposure and HLA in healthy donors. PCR used 60 Vbeta primers and 13 Jbeta primers. Sequenced by immunoSEQ multiplex PCR; TCRdb stores in-frame clones only, minus some. Counted here are some 140,000 clones, roughly three quarters occurring once; the ten biggest clones make up approximately 7.7%. Study-level points and caveats: Later analysis reportedly placed an Asian-associated ancestry cluster below the approximately 680-donor mean in N-insertions.

Notes on this clone: Its specificity is not known.

Germline lookup yields CDR1 SGHTA and CDR2 FQGNSA. This CDR3 has 15 amino acids. Unmatched junction bases numbered 8, after V lost 11 bases and J lost 1 base. The J gene is TRBJ2-2, the V gene TRBV7-2; TRBD2 matches 9 bases. Sequenced input: PBMCs. The receptor was isolated from a man between 25 and 39 years old in good health and CMV-seropositive. CDR3 sequence: CAAGRAGGNTGELFF. CDR3 nucleotides: TGTGCCGCGGGACGAGCGGGAGGGAACACCGGGGAGCTGTTTTTT.